The text below deals with one T cell receptor (beta chain). This entry belongs to a study of T cells in Graves' hyperthyroidism and ophthalmopathy. Amplification targeted TCR beta CDR3 regions from RNA transcripts. First-round RT-PCR with HTBI primers amplified the TCR CDR3 region. TCRdb redid the calling of the multiplex PCR reads with MiXCR, one entry per CDR3 protein. The table lists 140,000 or so distinct CDR3 sequences, roughly 23% of them singletons. V was shortened by 0 bases and J by 1 base, with 6 bases between the two germline ends. Germline values: CDR1 ENHRY, CDR2 SYGVKD. This CDR3 is built from 14 residues. This blood was taken when hyperthyroidism was first diagnosed, before any ophthalmopathy symptoms existed. The PBMCs had their origin in roughly 9.4 ml of fresh peripheral blood.

This sequence originates from a woman aged 50 to 65 with Graves' hyperthyroidism that later progressed to Graves' ophthalmopathy. Material for sequencing was blood. This chain joins TRBV10-3 and TRBJ1-1; D gene ambiguous. CDR3 region: CAISESAGNTEAFF. The CDR3 nucleotides read TGTGCCATCAGTGAGTCCGCAGGGAACACTGAAGCTTTCTTT.